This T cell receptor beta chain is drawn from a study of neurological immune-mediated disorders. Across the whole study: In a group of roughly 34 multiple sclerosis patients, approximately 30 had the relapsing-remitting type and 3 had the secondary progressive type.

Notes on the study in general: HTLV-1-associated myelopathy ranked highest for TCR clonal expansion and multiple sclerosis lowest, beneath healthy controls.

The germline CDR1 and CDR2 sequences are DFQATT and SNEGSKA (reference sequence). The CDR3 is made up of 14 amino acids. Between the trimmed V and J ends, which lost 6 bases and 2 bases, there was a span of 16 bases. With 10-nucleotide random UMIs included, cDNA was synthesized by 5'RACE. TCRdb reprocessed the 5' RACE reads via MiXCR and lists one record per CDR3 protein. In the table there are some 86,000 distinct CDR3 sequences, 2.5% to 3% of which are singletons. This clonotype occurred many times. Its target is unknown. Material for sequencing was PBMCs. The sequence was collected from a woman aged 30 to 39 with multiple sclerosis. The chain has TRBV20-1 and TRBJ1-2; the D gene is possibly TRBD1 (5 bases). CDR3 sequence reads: CSATLGKGNYGYTF. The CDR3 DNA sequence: TGCAGTGCCACCCTCGGGAAGGGGAACTATGGCTACACCTTC.